Below, 30 T cell receptor beta chains from the same sample are listed, as sequenced in a study of cytomegalovirus exposure and HLA in healthy donors. Amplification used 60 Vbeta primers and 13 Jbeta primers. Sequencing used immunoSEQ multiplex PCR; TCRdb keeps in-frame clones, though not all of them. The sample records approximately 160,000 clones, roughly 85% being singletons. The material sequenced was PBMCs. The receptors originated from a man younger than 35 in good health and CMV-seropositive.

The genes are TRBV10-1 and TRBJ2-3; 8 nucleotides match TRBD1. V shed 6 bases, J shed 6 bases, and the junction held 11 bases outside the gene matches. The germline CDR1 and CDR2 sequences are WNHNN and SYGVQD (reference sequence). The CDR3 spans 15 residues. This chain's CDR3 is CASSVGQGLGDTQYF. CDR3 in DNA: TGCGCCAGCAGCGTTGGACAGGGTTTAGGGGATACGCAGTATTTT.

This chain uses TRBV9 with TRBJ2-7; D may be TRBD2 (6 bases). Trimming stripped 3 bases from V and 6 bases from J, with 25 bases between. In germline, CDR1 is SGDLS, CDR2 YYNGEE. This CDR3 spans 17 amino acids. CDR3 loop: CASSGGESKVSWSEQYF. The CDR3 region has the DNA TGTGCCAGCAGCGGGGGGGAGTCCAAAGTGAGCTGGAGCGAGCAGTACTTC. Based on the CDR3 plus reference TRBV9 and TRBJ2-7, the full variable domain is DSGVTQTPKHLITATGQRVTLRCSPRSGDLSVYWYQQSLDQGLQFLIQYYNGEERAKGNILERFSAQQFPDLHSELNLSSLELGDSALYFCASSGGESKVSWSEQYFGPGTRLTVT.

CDR3 loop: CASSGQAGNTIYF. CDR3 coding DNA: TGTGCCAGCAGTGGACAGGCTGGAAACACCATATATTTT. The gene calls are TRBV27 and TRBJ1-3, with 7 bases lining up with TRBD1. Germline trimming cut 5 bases from V and 2 bases from J; bases unmatched to any gene: 0. The germline CDR1 and CDR2 sequences are MNHEY and SMNVEV (reference sequence). The CDR3 has 13 residues.

This clone was counted once. This sequence joins TRBV11-1 and TRBJ1-1; 8 bases match TRBD1. Germline CDR1 reads SGHAT; CDR2 reads FQDESV (reference sequence). The CDR3 length is 13 residues. V was clipped by 5 bases and J by 6 bases; unmatched bases: 5. The CDR3, as DNA: TGTGCCAGCAGCCCGGACAGGGCGGCTGAAGCTTTCTTT. It specifies CASSPDRAAEAFF.

This clone came up a few times. The chain combines TRBV7-9 with TRBJ2-7; maybe TRBD2 (5 bases). Germline V gene sequence: CDR1 SEHNR, CDR2 FQNEAQ (reference sequence). The V gene lost 2 bases and the J gene lost 7 bases, with 6 bases spanning the gap. The CDR3 runs 11 residues. The DNA for the CDR3 is TGTGCCAGCAGCTTATCGGGGGAGCAGTACTTC. Protein product: CASSLSGEQYF.

CDR3 loop: CASRQGRGSPLHF. The CDR3 DNA is TGTGCCAGCAGACAGGGTCGGGGCTCACCCCTCCACTTT. This chain joins TRBV27 and TRBJ1-6; TRBD1 might be the D (6 bases). V was trimmed by 6 bases and J by 10 bases, leaving 13 bases between them. The germline V gene has CDR1 MNHEY and CDR2 SMNVEV (reference sequence). The CDR3 is 13 amino acids.

This chain links TRBV30 with TRBJ1-1; no clear D gene. The V end lost 4 bases, the J end lost 5 bases, and 14 bases lay between the germline ends. The CDR3 contains 13 residues. Germline CDR1 is GTSNPN and CDR2 is SVGIG (reference sequence). CDR3 coding DNA: TGTGCCTGGATTGGTCTTGCCCTAACTGAAGCTTTCTTT. It specifies CAWIGLALTEAFF.

This chain connects TRBV7-9 to TRBJ1-1; D might be TRBD1 (6 bases). CDR3 length equals 15 residues. Trimming shortened V by 7 bases and J by 0 bases, and 15 bases separated the two germline ends. Germline V CDR1 and CDR2: SEHNR, FQNEAQ (reference sequence). The CDR3 DNA is TGTGCCAGCACGGAAATGGGGGGGCTGAACACTGAAGCTTTCTTT. This gives the protein CASTEMGGLNTEAFF.

Only one count was recorded for this clone. The chain has TRBV6-1 and TRBJ2-1; D may be TRBD2 (5 bases). The CDR3 runs 12 residues. Germline V gene lookup returns CDR1 MNHNS and CDR2 SASEGT. The germline V and J ends were trimmed by 2 bases and 7 bases, with 6 bases remaining between them. CDR3 DNA: TGTGCCAGCAGTGAACCGGGGAATGAGCAGTTCTTC. It specifies CASSEPGNEQFF.

This clone has only a few counts. The chain links TRBV5-6 to TRBJ2-1, with D possibly matching TRBD2 (6 bases). V gave up 0 bases and J gave up 0 bases, with 7 bases separating them. Per the germline V gene, CDR1 is SGHDT and CDR2 is YYEEEE. This CDR3 is 15 amino acids long. The CDR3 sequence is CASSLAGSSYNEQFF. The DNA of the CDR3 is TGTGCCAGCAGCTTGGCCGGGAGCTCCTACAATGAGCAGTTCTTC.

CDR3 in amino acids: CASTAGGGAGDTQYF. DNA for the CDR3: TGTGCCAGCACGGCCGGTGGGGGGGCGGGAGATACGCAGTATTTT. The chain employs TRBV6-5 and TRBJ2-3, with D possibly TRBD2 on 7 matching bases. The germline V gene has CDR1 MNHEY and CDR2 SVGAGI. The CDR3 is 15 amino acids. The V end lost 7 bases, the J end lost 5 bases, and 19 bases lay between the germline ends.

The chain links TRBV5-4 to TRBJ1-3, with D maybe TRBD1 (6 bases). V gave up 3 bases and J gave up 0 bases, with 13 bases separating them. The germline gives CDR1 SGHNT, CDR2 YYREEE (reference sequence). This CDR3 has 16 amino acids. The CDR3 region is CASSSRGAYSGNTIYF. CDR3 nucleotide sequence: TGTGCCAGCAGCTCACGGGGGGCTTACTCTGGAAACACCATATATTTT.

The gene calls are TRBV13 and TRBJ2-1, with D possibly being TRBD2 (5 bases). The V end was cut by 7 bases, the J end by 5 bases, with 12 bases between. The CDR3 has 13 residues. CDR1 and CDR2 (germline): PRHDT, FYEKMQ (reference sequence). The CDR3 loop is CASTALGNNEQFF. CDR3 coding DNA: TGTGCCAGCACCGCCCTCGGGAACAATGAGCAGTTCTTC.

The sample holds a few counts of this clone. The V call is TRBV4-3, the J call TRBJ1-1; a weak D match, TRBD1 (6 bases). The CDR3 sequence is 16 residues long. CDR1 and CDR2 from the germline V gene are LGHNA and YSLEER. V was cut by 0 bases and J by 5 bases, with 16 bases left in between. CDR3 nucleotides: TGCGCCAGCAGCCAAGATATTTCTATCCAGGGGACTGAAGCTTTCTTT. Its translation is CASSQDISIQGTEAFF.

V usage is TRBV18 and J usage is TRBJ2-7, with D perhaps matching TRBD2 (6 bases). The length of the CDR3 is 13 residues. Deletions cut 6 bases from V and 3 bases from J, with 12 bases between. Germline V gives CDR1 KGHSH, CDR2 LQKENI. In DNA form, the CDR3 reads TGTGCCAGCTCTCCGGGAGCAAACTACGAGCAGTACTTC. It codes for CASSPGANYEQYF.

This clone was counted a few times. The chain recombines TRBV5-5 with TRBJ2-6; D call uncertain. Between the trimmed V and J ends, which lost 4 bases and 2 bases, there was a span of 4 bases. The CDR3 is made up of 13 amino acids. Germline CDR1 and CDR2: SGHKS and YYEKEE (reference sequence). CDR3 amino acids: CASSSPGANVLTF. In nucleotides, the CDR3 is TGTGCCAGCAGCAGCCCTGGGGCCAACGTCCTGACTTTC.

The chain recombines TRBV5-1 with TRBJ2-5; 7 bases are shared with TRBD2. The J call may be wrong; the DNA end is better matched by TRBJ2-7. CDR1 SGHRS and CDR2 YFSETQ come from the germline V gene. This CDR3 region has 16 residues. The CDR3 nucleotides read TGCGCCAGCAGCTTGGACACCGGGACTATTACCTACGAGCAGTACTTC. Translated: CASSLDTGTITYEQYF.

The genes are TRBV19 and TRBJ2-7, with 9 bases matching TRBD1. The CDR3 loop spans 13 amino acids. Germline lookup yields CDR1 LNHDA and CDR2 SQIVND (reference sequence). V was clipped by 7 bases and J by 5 bases; unmatched bases: 6. The CDR3 region is CASTGTGPNEQYF. DNA for the CDR3: TGTGCCAGTACCGGGACAGGGCCGAACGAGCAGTACTTC.

This clone was recorded only once. The V gene is TRBV5-4, the J gene TRBJ1-2; the match to TRBD1 covers 7 bases. V was pared by 3 bases and J by 1 base, with 6 bases of the junction left unmatched. The CDR3 has 15 amino acids. Germline assignment: CDR1 SGHNT and CDR2 YYREEE (reference sequence). The CDR3 DNA reads TGTGCCAGCAGCTCAAGGGACAGAATTAACTATGGCTACACCTTC. Its translation is CASSSRDRINYGYTF.

In DNA, the CDR3 is TGTGCCAGCAGTTTAACCACAAACTATGGCTACACCTTC. It encodes CASSLTTNYGYTF. This chain joins TRBV27 and TRBJ1-2; D not certain. The germline V gene has CDR1 MNHEY and CDR2 SMNVEV (reference sequence). V lost 2 bases to trimming and J lost 2 bases, with 6 bases between them. The length of the CDR3 is 13 residues.

This chain links TRBV19 with TRBJ2-5; 12 bases agree with TRBD1. The CDR3 is 15 amino acids. Trimming at V came to 6 bases and at J to 4 bases, leaving 6 bases not matched to a gene. Per the germline V gene, CDR1 is LNHDA and CDR2 is SQIVND (reference sequence). CDR3 DNA: TGTGCCAGTAGCACCGGGACAGGGGGCAGAGAGACCCAGTACTTC. It codes for CASSTGTGGRETQYF.

V usage is TRBV9 and J usage is TRBJ2-3, with a possible D match to TRBD2 (7 bases). Germline assignment: CDR1 SGDLS and CDR2 YYNGEE. The CDR3 consists of 15 residues. V lost 0 bases and J 7 bases, leaving 15 bases between the germline ends. The CDR3 DNA reads TGTGCCAGCAGCGTAGGAGGGGGGGCCTCGTATACGCAGTATTTT. Its translation is CASSVGGGASYTQYF. Combining the CDR3 with reference TRBV9 and TRBJ2-3 gives the whole variable domain DSGVTQTPKHLITATGQRVTLRCSPRSGDLSVYWYQQSLDQGLQFLIQYYNGEERAKGNILERFSAQQFPDLHSELNLSSLELGDSALYFCASSVGGGASYTQYFGPGTRLTVL.

The chain recombines TRBV18 with TRBJ2-1; the D gene is possibly TRBD1 (5 bases). The V end was cut by 1 base, the J end by 0 bases, with 13 bases between. This CDR3 spans 17 amino acids. CDR1 is KGHSH, CDR2 LQKENI, per germline. DNA of the CDR3: TGTGCCAGCTCACCACAGACGACAGCAAGCTCCTACAATGAGCAGTTCTTC. It translates to CASSPQTTASSYNEQFF. Complete variable domain (other parts from reference TRBV18 and TRBJ2-1): NAGVMQNPRHLVRRRGQEARLRCSPMKGHSHVYWYRQLPEEGLKFMVYLQKENIIDESGMPKERFSAEFPKEGPSILRIQQVVRGDSAAYFCASSPQTTASSYNEQFFGPGTRLTVL.

The rearrangement links TRBV6-6 to TRBJ1-5; 8 bases map to TRBD1. The CDR3 is 15 amino acids. Germline CDR1 and CDR2: MNHNY and SVGAGI (reference sequence). The junction had 6 bases not matched to a gene; V was cut back by 7 bases and J by 1 base. CDR3 sequence (DNA): TGTGCCAGCACCTCCGGACAGGGAAGCAATCAGCCCCAGCATTTT. Translated: CASTSGQGSNQPQHF.

V usage is TRBV7-3 and J usage is TRBJ2-5; D gene unclear. V dropped 3 bases and J dropped 3 bases, with 8 bases sitting between them. Germline-derived CDR1 and CDR2 are SGHTA and FQGTGA. CDR3 length: 13 amino acids. The DNA for the CDR3 is TGTGCCAGCAGCTTGAGAATCAAAGAGACCCAGTACTTC. It translates to CASSLRIKETQYF.

CDR3 amino acids: CASSPRPGQGGPDTQYF. The CDR3, as DNA: TGTGCCAGCAGTCCACGCCCGGGACAGGGGGGCCCAGATACGCAGTATTTT. J is TRBJ2-3 and V is TRBV25-1; 11 nucleotides align to TRBD1. This CDR3 is 17 amino acids long. Germline lookup yields CDR1 MGHDK and CDR2 SYGVNS. The ends lost 5 bases at V and 4 bases at J; junction bases unmatched: 11.

The genes are TRBV4-1 and TRBJ1-1, with D uncertain. Germline V gives CDR1 MGHRA, CDR2 YSYEKL. This CDR3 spans 14 amino acids. The ends were cut back, 3 bases at V and 2 bases at J, with 10 bases in the middle. CDR3 nucleotides: TGCGCCAGCAGCCAGACGGGGTTAAACACTGAAGCTTTCTTT. Residues: CASSQTGLNTEAFF.

This clone came up once. This chain uses TRBV5-1 with TRBJ2-3; 7 bases line up with TRBD2. CDR3 length: 15 residues. J gave up 1 base and V 2 bases, and 4 bases lay outside the gene matches. CDR1 SGHRS and CDR2 YFSETQ come from the germline V gene. CDR3 sequence reads: CASSFGGRGTDTQYF. CDR3 DNA sequence: TGCGCCAGCAGCTTCGGCGGGAGAGGCACAGATACGCAGTATTTT.

A single count supports this clone. The chain has TRBV28 and TRBJ1-4; 7 bases line up with TRBD1. V gave up 3 bases and J gave up 0 bases; unmatched junction bases: 16. CDR1 and CDR2 (germline): MDHEN, SYDVKM. This CDR3 contains 20 residues. The CDR3 DNA is TGTGCCAGCAGTTTCCCCTTTCGACAGGGCCCGTCCCCAACTAATGAAAAACTGTTTTTT. Residues: CASSFPFRQGPSPTNEKLFF. Complete variable domain (other parts from reference TRBV28 and TRBJ1-4): DVKVTQSSRYLVKRTGEKVFLECVQDMDHENMFWYRQDPGLGLRLIYFSYDVKMKEKGDIPEGYSVSREKKERFSLILESASTNQTSMYLCASSFPFRQGPSPTNEKLFFGSGTQLSVL.

The gene calls are TRBV28 and TRBJ1-5, with D possibly being TRBD1 (6 bases). The V end was cut by 7 bases, the J end by 5 bases, with 21 bases between. The V gene's germline CDR1 is MDHEN and CDR2 SYDVKM. The CDR3 covers 16 residues. The CDR3, as DNA: TGTGCCAGCACCCCGCTTACGGGACATTTGTATCAGCCCCAGCATTTT. Protein sequence: CASTPLTGHLYQPQHF.